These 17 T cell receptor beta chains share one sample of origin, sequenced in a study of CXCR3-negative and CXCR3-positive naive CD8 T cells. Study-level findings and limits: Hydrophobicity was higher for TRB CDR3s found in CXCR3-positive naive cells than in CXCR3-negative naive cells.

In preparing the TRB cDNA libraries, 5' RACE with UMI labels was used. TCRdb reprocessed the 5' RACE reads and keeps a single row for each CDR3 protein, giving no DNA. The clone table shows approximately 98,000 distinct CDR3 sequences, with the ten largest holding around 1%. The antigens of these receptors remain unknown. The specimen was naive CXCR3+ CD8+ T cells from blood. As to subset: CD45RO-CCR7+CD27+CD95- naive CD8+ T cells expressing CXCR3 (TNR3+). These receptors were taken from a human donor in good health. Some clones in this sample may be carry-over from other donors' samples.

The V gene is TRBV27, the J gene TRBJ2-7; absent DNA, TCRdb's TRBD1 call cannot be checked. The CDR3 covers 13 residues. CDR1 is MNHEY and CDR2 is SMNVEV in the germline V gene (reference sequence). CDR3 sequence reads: CASKGSQFYEQYF.

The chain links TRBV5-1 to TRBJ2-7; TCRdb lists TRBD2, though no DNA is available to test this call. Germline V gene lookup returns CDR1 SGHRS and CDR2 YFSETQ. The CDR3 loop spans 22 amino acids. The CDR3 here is CASRGTPFIITGSHRINYEQYF.

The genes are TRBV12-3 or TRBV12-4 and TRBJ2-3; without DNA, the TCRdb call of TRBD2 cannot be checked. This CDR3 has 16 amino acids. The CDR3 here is CASSPFAGGPADTQYF.

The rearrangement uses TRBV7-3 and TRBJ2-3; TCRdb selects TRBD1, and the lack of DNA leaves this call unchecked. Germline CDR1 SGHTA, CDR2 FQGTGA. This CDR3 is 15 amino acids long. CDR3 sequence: CASSPQGGSTDTQYF. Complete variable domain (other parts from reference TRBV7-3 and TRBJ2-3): GAGVSQTPSNKVTEKGKYVELRCDPISGHTALYWYRQSLGQGPEFLIYFQGTGAADDSGLPNDRFFAVRPEGSVSTLKIQRTERGDSAVYLCASSPQGGSTDTQYFGPGTRLTVL.

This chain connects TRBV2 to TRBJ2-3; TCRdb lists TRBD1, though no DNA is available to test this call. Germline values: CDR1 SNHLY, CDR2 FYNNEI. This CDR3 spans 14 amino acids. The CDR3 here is CAARIGGGTDTQYF. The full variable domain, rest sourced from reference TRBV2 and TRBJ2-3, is EPEVTQTPSHQVTQMGQEVILRCVPISNHLYFYWYRQILGQKVEFLVSFYNNEISEKSEIFDDQFSVERPDGSNFTLKIRSTKLEDSAMYFCAARIGGGTDTQYFGPGTRLTVL.

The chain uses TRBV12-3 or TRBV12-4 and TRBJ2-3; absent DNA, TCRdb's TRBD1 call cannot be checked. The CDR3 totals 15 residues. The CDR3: CASSTGGSGTDTQYF.

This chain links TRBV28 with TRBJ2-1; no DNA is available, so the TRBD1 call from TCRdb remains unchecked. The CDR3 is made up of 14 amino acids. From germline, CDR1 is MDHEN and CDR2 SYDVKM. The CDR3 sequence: CASGGQGPYNEQFF.

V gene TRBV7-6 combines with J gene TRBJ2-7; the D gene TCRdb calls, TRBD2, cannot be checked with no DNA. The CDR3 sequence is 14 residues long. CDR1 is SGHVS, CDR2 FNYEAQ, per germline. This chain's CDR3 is CASSPARNSYEQYF.

Here the CDR3 reads CAISEPGGYSLYF. V gene TRBV10-3 combines with J gene TRBJ2-7; TCRdb selects TRBD1, and the lack of DNA leaves this call unchecked. Looked up from germline, CDR1 is ENHRY and CDR2 is SYGVKD. The CDR3 sequence is 13 residues long.

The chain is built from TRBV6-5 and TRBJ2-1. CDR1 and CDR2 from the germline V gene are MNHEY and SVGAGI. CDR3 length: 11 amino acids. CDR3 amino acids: CASSSAHEQFF.

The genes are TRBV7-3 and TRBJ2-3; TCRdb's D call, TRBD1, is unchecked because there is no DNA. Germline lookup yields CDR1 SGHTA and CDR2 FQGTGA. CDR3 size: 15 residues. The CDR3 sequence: CASSLGGQGGDTQYF.

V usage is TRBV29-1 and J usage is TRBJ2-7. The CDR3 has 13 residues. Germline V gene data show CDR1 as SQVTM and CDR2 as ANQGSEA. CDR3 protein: CSVESPATYEQYF.

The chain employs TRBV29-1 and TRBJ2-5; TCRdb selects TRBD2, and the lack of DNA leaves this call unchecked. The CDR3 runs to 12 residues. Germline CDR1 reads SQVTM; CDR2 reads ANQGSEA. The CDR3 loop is CSVSGVSETQYF.

The CDR3 region is CASSLVSGTSGNTIYF. The chain employs TRBV7-8 and TRBJ1-3. The CDR3 is 16 residues long. CDR1 and CDR2 (germline): SGHVS, FQNEAQ.

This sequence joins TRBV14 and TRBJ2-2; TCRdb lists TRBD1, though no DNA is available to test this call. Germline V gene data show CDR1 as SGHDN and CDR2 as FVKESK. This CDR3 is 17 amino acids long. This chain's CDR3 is CASSPGVWQTNTGELFF.

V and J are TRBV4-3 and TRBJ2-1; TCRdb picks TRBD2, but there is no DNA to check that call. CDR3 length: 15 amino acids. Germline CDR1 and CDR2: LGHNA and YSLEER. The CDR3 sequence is CASSRGLAGGHEQFF.

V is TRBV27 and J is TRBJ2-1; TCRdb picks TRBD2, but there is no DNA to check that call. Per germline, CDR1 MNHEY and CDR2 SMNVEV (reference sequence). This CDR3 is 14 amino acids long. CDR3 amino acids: CASRLLGHYNEQFF.